The 9 T cell receptor beta chains in this list originate from one sample, sequenced in a study of regulatory T cells in long-lasting Graves disease. Building the TCR beta libraries relied on iRepertoire HTBI primers, and CDR3 regions underwent Arm-PCR. In TCRdb, the multiplex PCR reads were re-called with MiXCR into one record per CDR3 protein. The sample has hundreds of thousands of distinct CDR3 sequences; around 17% are singletons. The sample's time point: newly diagnosed GD, antithyroid drugs for less than 3 months. PBMCs provided the RNA from which the TCR library was made. This sample also appeared in a second study, on T cells in Graves' hyperthyroidism and ophthalmopathy.

The source material was peripheral blood mononuclear cells (PBMCs), sampled at new diagnosis, from a patient treated with antithyroid drugs. The receptors here all came from a woman aged 30 to 39 with Graves disease.

V usage is TRBV7-9 and J usage is TRBJ1-1, with a tentative D call TRBD1 (6 bases). Germline V lookup: CDR1 SEHNR, CDR2 FQNEAQ (reference sequence). The ends were cut back, 5 bases at V and 4 bases at J, with 17 bases in the middle. This CDR3 has 15 residues. This CDR3 is CASSRYPDRPTEAFF. DNA for the CDR3: TGTGCCAGCAGCCGTTACCCCGACAGGCCCACTGAAGCTTTCTTT.

This clonotype came up many times. V and J are TRBV28 and TRBJ1-5; unclear D gene. Germline loops: CDR1 MDHEN, CDR2 SYDVKM. The CDR3 loop spans 16 amino acids. Trimming shortened V by 2 bases and J by 0 bases, and 11 bases separated the two germline ends. The CDR3 region is CASSLVHRISNQPQHF. CDR3 sequence (DNA): TGTGCCAGCAGTTTAGTACATAGAATTAGCAATCAGCCCCAGCATTTT.

This chain connects TRBV30 to TRBJ2-2; no firm D call. The CDR3 is 14 residues long. The V and J ends lost 0 bases and 4 bases respectively, with 9 bases between them. From germline, CDR1 is GTSNPN and CDR2 SVGIG (reference sequence). DNA of the CDR3: TGTGCCTGGAGTGTAGTCCGGGCCACCGGGGAGCTGTTTTTT. This gives the protein CAWSVVRATGELFF. The complete variable domain, with remaining parts taken from reference TRBV30 and TRBJ2-2, reads SQTIHQWPATLVQPVGSPLSLECTVEGTSNPNLYWYRQAAGRGLQLLFYSVGIGQISSEVPQNLSASRPQDRQFILSSKKLLLSDSGFYLCAWSVVRATGELFFGEGSRLTVL.

This clonotype was found many times. The rearrangement joins TRBV27 to TRBJ2-1; TRBD2 matches at 8 bases. This CDR3 spans 16 amino acids. V gave up 3 bases and J gave up 2 bases; unmatched junction bases: 6. Germline V lookup: CDR1 MNHEY, CDR2 SMNVEV (reference sequence). The CDR3 reads CASSFLGRGTYNEQFF. For the CDR3, the DNA is TGTGCCAGCAGTTTTCTCGGGAGGGGAACCTACAATGAGCAGTTCTTC.

In regard to this clonotype: A much more abundant neighbour one base away suggests this may be a read error. The V gene is TRBV20-1, the J gene TRBJ1-2; D call uncertain. Germline V lookup: CDR1 DFQATT, CDR2 SNEGSKA (reference sequence). The CDR3 length is 11 residues. Here the CDR3 DNA reads TGCAGGGTAAATCTGTACTATGGCTACGCCTTC. It is translated as CRVNLYYGYAF.

This clonotype has at least ten counts. This chain's CDR3 is CASSLLGSNEKLFF. The CDR3, as DNA: TGTGCCAGCAGCTTATTAGGGAGTAATGAAAAACTGTTTTTT. The chain is built from TRBV7-2 and TRBJ1-4; D ambiguous. Germline CDR1 SGHTA, CDR2 FQGNSA. V was trimmed by 2 bases and J by 4 bases, leaving 8 bases between them. This CDR3 contains 14 residues.

The sample holds many counts of this clonotype. The chain carries TRBV19 and TRBJ1-5; the D gene is possibly TRBD1 (6 bases). The ends were cut back, 5 bases at V and 5 bases at J, with 13 bases in the middle. The length of the CDR3 is 14 residues. Germline CDR1 is LNHDA and CDR2 is SQIVND (reference sequence). The CDR3 DNA follows: TGTGCCAGTAGTCGGACAGATGGCTATCAGCCCCAGCATTTT. Translated, it gives CASSRTDGYQPQHF.

The sample holds many counts of this clonotype. This sequence joins TRBV2 and TRBJ1-5; possible D gene TRBD1, 6 bases. The CDR3 is 15 residues long. Looked up from germline, CDR1 is SNHLY and CDR2 is FYNNEI. V gave up 5 bases and J gave up 2 bases, with 13 bases separating them. The CDR3, as DNA: TGTGCCAGCAGTCCGGACAGACTCCGCAATCAGCCCCAGCATTTT. This encodes CASSPDRLRNQPQHF.

The genes are TRBV5-1 and TRBJ1-5; TRBD1 aligns across 10 bases. The CDR3 sequence is 18 residues long. The germline gives CDR1 SGHRS, CDR2 YFSETQ. Losses at the gene ends were 4 bases for V and 1 base for J; bases not matched to a gene: 11. CDR3 in DNA: TGCGCCAGCAGCCCCGGGACAGGGGAACTAGGGAGCAATCAGCCCCAGCATTTT. It is translated as CASSPGTGELGSNQPQHF.